Sample share makes the clone carrying this T cell receptor (beta chain) medium-sized. The record originates from a study of PD-1 blockade in classical Hodgkin lymphoma. Following autologous stem cell transplantation, relapse occurred in every patient, and exposure to brentuximab vedotin varied. Repertoires were generated with immunoSEQ multiplex PCR, while TCRdb's copy carries only in-frame clones and drops some. There are roughly 47,000 clones in the sample; around 80% occur only once, and 22% lies in the top ten. Source: peripheral blood mononuclear cells (PBMCs), taken before the second cycle of nivolumab. The source is a human donor with classical Hodgkin lymphoma.

CDR3 loop: CASSLTGISYEQYF. The DNA of the CDR3 is TGTGCCAGCTCACTTACAGGAATCTCCTACGAGCAGTACTTC. The genes are TRBV18 and TRBJ2-7; tentatively, D is TRBD1 (5 bases). The CDR3 runs to 14 residues. Trimming removed 4 bases at V and 0 bases at J, with 10 bases between. Germline-derived CDR1 and CDR2 are KGHSH and LQKENI.